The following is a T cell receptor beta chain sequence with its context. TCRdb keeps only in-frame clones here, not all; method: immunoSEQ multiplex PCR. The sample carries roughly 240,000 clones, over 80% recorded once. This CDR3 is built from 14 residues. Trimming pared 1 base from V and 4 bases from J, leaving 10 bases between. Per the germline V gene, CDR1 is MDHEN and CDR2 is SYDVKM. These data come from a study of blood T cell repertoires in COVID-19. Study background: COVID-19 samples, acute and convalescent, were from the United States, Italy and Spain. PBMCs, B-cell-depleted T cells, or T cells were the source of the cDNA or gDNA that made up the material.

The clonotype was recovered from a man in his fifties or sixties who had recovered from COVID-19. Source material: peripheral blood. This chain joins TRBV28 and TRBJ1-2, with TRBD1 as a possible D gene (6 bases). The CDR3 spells CASSLSQGTYGYTF. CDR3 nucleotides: TGTGCCAGCAGTTTATCCCAGGGGACCTATGGCTACACCTTC.